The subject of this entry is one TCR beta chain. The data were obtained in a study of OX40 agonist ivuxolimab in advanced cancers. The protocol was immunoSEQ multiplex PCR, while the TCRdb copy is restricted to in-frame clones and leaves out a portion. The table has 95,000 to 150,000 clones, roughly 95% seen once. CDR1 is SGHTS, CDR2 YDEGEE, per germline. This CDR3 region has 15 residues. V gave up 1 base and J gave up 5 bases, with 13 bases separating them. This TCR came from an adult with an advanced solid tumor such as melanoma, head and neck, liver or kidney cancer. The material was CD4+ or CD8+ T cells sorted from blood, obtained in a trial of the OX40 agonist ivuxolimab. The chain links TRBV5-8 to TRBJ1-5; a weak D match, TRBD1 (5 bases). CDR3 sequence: CASSLSQGPYQPQHF. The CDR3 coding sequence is TGTGCCAGCAGCTTGAGCCAGGGCCCGTATCAGCCCCAGCATTTT.